These T cell receptor beta chains were read from a single sample in a study of T-cell reconstitution after alpha-beta-depleted transplantation in children. Each CDR3 protein is one row after TCRdb ran MiXCR on the PCR reads. The table has about 870,000 distinct CDR3 sequences, approximately 15% seen once. The sample in question was PBMCs, mostly from graft donor cells, obtained 360 days after TCRalphabeta/CD19-depleted stem cell transplant. These receptors all come from a male patient aged 10 to 17 who had a stem cell transplant for acute lymphoblastic leukemia, so the T cells may come from the graft donor. CDR3s include the opening cysteine and the closing phenylalanine or tryptophan. The order of the fields is clone size, V gene, D gene, J gene, CDR3 protein, CDR3 DNA. The D gene is left open where the match is weak. The size entry is marked missing in some rows and otherwise reads once, few, many or a size class.

.	TRBV2	TRBD1	TRBJ2-1	CASSAQGSSYNEQFF	TGTGCCAGCAGTGCACAGGGGAGCTCCTACAATGAGCAGTTCTTC
.	TRBV12-3/TRBV12-4	.	TRBJ1-1	CASSFGGVRTEAFF	TGTGCCAGCAGTTTCGGGGGCGTGAGAACTGAAGCTTTCTTT
few	TRBV4-1	.	TRBJ1-1	CASRQPFGGNTEAFF	TGCGCCAGTCGACAGCCCTTTGGGGGGAACACTGAAGCTTTCTTT
.	TRBV7-3	.	TRBJ2-3	CASSYSADPQYF	TGTGCCAGCAGCTACTCCGCGGACCCGCAGTATTTT
few	TRBV7-9	.	TRBJ2-7	CASTRELGYEQYF	TGTGCCAGCACCAGGGAGCTGGGCTACGAGCAGTACTTC
few	TRBV11-1	.	TRBJ2-7	CASSPTYYGLARGPYEQYF	TGTGCCAGCAGCCCCACTTATTATGGGCTAGCGCGAGGGCCCTACGAGCAGTACTTC
few	TRBV5-6	TRBD2	TRBJ2-7	CASSTGLAALTASYEQYF	TGTGCCAGCAGCACCGGACTAGCGGCTTTGACAGCCTCCTACGAGCAGTACTTC
many	TRBV29-1	.	TRBJ2-7	CSVEQIKNEQYF	TGCAGCGTTGAACAAATAAAGAACGAGCAGTACTTC
few	TRBV9	.	TRBJ2-7	CASSPLPGEQYF	TGTGCCAGCAGCCCCCTCCCTGGGGAGCAGTACTTC
.	TRBV12-3/TRBV12-4	TRBD1	TRBJ2-7	CASRDSPSYEQYF	TGTGCCAGCCGGGACAGCCCTTCCTACGAGCAGTACTTC
few	TRBV7-9	TRBD1	TRBJ1-1	CASSSGTGMGAFF	TGTGCCAGCAGCTCCGGGACAGGGATGGGAGCTTTCTTT
few	TRBV7-9	.	TRBJ1-1	CASRYGGGRTEAFF	TGTGCCAGCAGATACGGTGGGGGGAGGACTGAAGCTTTCTTT
many	TRBV4-2	TRBD1	TRBJ2-7	CASSRDRDNYEQYF	TGTGCCAGCAGCCGGGACAGGGACAACTACGAGCAGTACTTC
.	TRBV6-5	.	TRBJ1-5	CASSYDSSSNQPQHF	TGTGCCAGCAGTTATGATTCCAGCAGCAATCAGCCCCAGCATTTT
.	TRBV6-5	.	TRBJ2-7	CASSYSIGRAGEGYEQYF	TGTGCCAGCAGTTACTCGATAGGTCGGGCAGGGGAGGGCTACGAGCAGTACTTC
many	TRBV7-3	TRBD2	TRBJ2-7	CASSPSGRHSYEQYF	TGTGCCAGCAGCCCCAGCGGGAGGCACTCCTACGAGCAGTACTTC
few	TRBV5-5	.	TRBJ2-5	CASSFRRMNQETQYF	TGTGCCAGCAGCTTTCGGAGGATGAACCAAGAGACCCAGTACTTC
.	TRBV5-1	TRBD2	TRBJ2-1	CASGDGTSGYNEQFF	TGCGCCAGCGGGGACGGGACTAGCGGTTACAATGAGCAGTTCTTC
few	TRBV2	TRBD1	TRBJ1-2	CASRGTGRTYGYTF	TGTGCCAGCAGGGGGACAGGTCGCACCTATGGCTACACCTTC
few	TRBV4-2	TRBD2	TRBJ2-3	CASSQGLAGSLTDTQYF	TGTGCCAGCAGCCAAGGATTAGCGGGATCCCTTACAGATACGCAGTATTTT
many	TRBV2	TRBD2	TRBJ2-7	CASSGLAGAYEQYF	TGTGCCAGCAGCGGACTAGCGGGAGCTTACGAGCAGTACTTC
.	TRBV5-1	.	TRBJ2-1	CASSMGGPTYNEQFF	TGCGCCAGCAGTATGGGCGGGCCCACCTACAATGAGCAGTTCTTC
.	TRBV2	TRBD1	TRBJ2-1	CAVGQGIDEQFF	TGTGCCGTAGGACAGGGGATCGATGAGCAGTTCTTC
few	TRBV7-2	.	TRBJ2-5	CASSLISGSETQYF	TGTGCCAGCAGCTTAATCTCGGGCTCGGAGACCCAGTACTTC
.	TRBV18	TRBD2	TRBJ2-1	CASGSLGGRAGPASSYNEQFF	TGTGCCAGCGGAAGTTTGGGCGGGAGGGCCGGTCCTGCCAGCTCCTACAATGAGCAGTTCTTC
once	TRBV5-4	TRBD2	TRBJ2-7	CASNPGTASGRAHEQYF	TGTGCCAGCAACCCAGGGACGGCTAGCGGGAGGGCCCACGAGCAGTACTTC
.	TRBV20-1	.	TRBJ2-3	CSAETSGDTQYF	TGCAGTGCGGAAACGAGCGGGGATACGCAGTATTTT
.	TRBV19	.	TRBJ2-3	CASSTVEGLFLYF	TGTGCCAGTAGTACCGTGGAGGGCCTCTTTCTGTATTTT
.	TRBV12-3/TRBV12-4	.	TRBJ2-3	CASTSSSGADTQYF	TGTGCCAGCACCTCTAGCTCGGGGGCAGATACGCAGTATTTT
.	TRBV7-2	TRBD1	TRBJ2-1	CASGTGAYNEQFF	TGTGCCAGCGGGACAGGGGCCTACAATGAGCAGTTCTTC
.	TRBV28	.	TRBJ2-6	CASSFRARRRSGANVLTF	TGTGCCAGCAGTTTTAGGGCCAGGCGGAGATCTGGGGCCAACGTCCTGACTTTC
few	TRBV27	TRBD2	TRBJ2-3	CASSVRGLADLTDTQYF	TGTGCCAGCAGTGTAAGGGGACTAGCGGACCTCACAGATACGCAGTATTTT
few	TRBV9	.	TRBJ2-1	CASSPSGVYNEQFF	TGTGCCAGCAGCCCCTCTGGGGTCTACAATGAGCAGTTCTTC
few	TRBV24-1	.	TRBJ2-3	CASPRGASTDTQYF	TGTGCCAGCCCGAGAGGGGCGAGCACAGATACGCAGTATTTT
few	TRBV12-3/TRBV12-4	.	TRBJ2-1	CASSRDSEQFF	TGTGCCAGCAGTAGAGACAGTGAGCAGTTCTTC
.	TRBV3-1	TRBD1	TRBJ2-7	CASSVNRGRGEQYF	TGTGCCAGCAGCGTCAATAGGGGGCGCGGCGAGCAGTACTTC
.	TRBV7-1	.	TRBJ2-1	CASSSWWGPEQFF	TGTGCCAGCAGCTCCTGGTGGGGCCCGGAACAGTTCTTC
.	TRBV5-1	.	TRBJ2-2	CASRSVAQPTGELFF	TGCGCCAGCAGGAGTGTAGCACAACCAACCGGGGAGCTGTTTTTT
many	TRBV20-1	.	TRBJ2-1	CSAPRGNSYNEQFF	TGCAGTGCTCCCCGGGGGAACTCCTACAATGAGCAGTTCTTC
.	TRBV4-2	.	TRBJ2-7	CASSQDGQGRAGGEQYF	TGTGCCAGCAGCCAAGATGGGCAAGGCAGGGCAGGAGGGGAGCAGTACTTC
.	TRBV6-1	.	TRBJ1-3	CASIDQGNDGNTIYF	TGTGCCAGCATTGACCAGGGAAATGATGGAAACACCATATATTTT
many	TRBV12-3/TRBV12-4	TRBD2	TRBJ2-3	CASSLGGLAVTDTQYF	TGTGCCAGCAGTTTAGGGGGACTAGCGGTCACAGATACGCAGTATTTT
.	TRBV27	TRBD1	TRBJ2-5	CASSLGQKLQETQYF	TGTGCCAGCAGTTTGGGACAGAAGCTCCAAGAGACCCAGTACTTC
.	TRBV18	.	TRBJ2-7	CASSSQGLGSYEQYF	TGTGCCAGCTCATCCCAGGGTCTGGGCTCCTACGAGCAGTACTTC
.	TRBV6-1	TRBD2	TRBJ2-1	CASSTLAGVSYNEQFF	TGTGCCAGCAGCACCCTAGCGGGGGTCTCCTACAATGAGCAGTTCTTC
many	TRBV5-1	.	TRBJ1-1	CASSLLERAEAFF	TGCGCCAGCAGCTTGTTAGAACGCGCTGAAGCTTTCTTT
.	TRBV11-2	.	TRBJ1-2	CASSSPRLFYGYTF	TGTGCCAGCAGCTCACCCAGACTGTTCTATGGCTACACCTTC
.	TRBV21-1	.	TRBJ2-7	CAIRDSSYEQYF	TGTGCCATCCGGGACTCGTCCTACGAGCAGTACTTC
.	TRBV24-1	TRBD2	TRBJ2-2	CATSDPGTSGIGELFF	TGTGCCACCAGTGACCCCGGGACTAGCGGGATCGGGGAGCTGTTTTTT
.	TRBV12-3/TRBV12-4	.	TRBJ2-7	CASSSRVALNSYEQYF	TGTGCCAGCAGTTCTCGGGTAGCGCTTAACTCCTACGAGCAGTACTTC
.	TRBV12-3/TRBV12-4	.	TRBJ2-7	CASSLILGAYEQYF	TGTGCCAGCAGTTTAATTCTCGGGGCGTACGAGCAGTACTTC
few	TRBV21-1	.	TRBJ1-6	CASSLKSSLSPLHF	TGTGCCAGCAGTCTGAAGTCCAGTTTGTCACCCCTCCACTTT